Listed below are T cell receptor beta chains from one sample, sequenced in a study of T cells in localized non-small cell lung cancer. TCRdb keeps only in-frame clones here, not all; method: immunoSEQ multiplex PCR. The table lists around 83,000 clones, roughly 86% of them singletons. This specimen consisted of peripheral blood, obtained before any cancer treatment. Source of these receptors: a man aged 40 to 69 with stage I squamous cell lung carcinoma. CDR3s include the opening cysteine and the closing phenylalanine or tryptophan. D genes are given only for firm matches. Clone size is not always given. Where it is, it says once, few, many or a class for expanded clones.

cdr3_aa cdr3_nt v_call cdr3_length d_call j_call clone_size
CASSLGPGQGRNTIYF TGTGCCAGCAGCTTGGGCCCGGGACAGGGAAGGAACACCATATATTTT TRBV7-2 16 TRBD1 TRBJ1-3 -
CASSYSGAENQPQHF TGTGCCAGCAGTTACTCGGGAGCGGAAAATCAGCCCCAGCATTTT TRBV6-6 15 - TRBJ1-5 few
CAISATGGPNTGELFF TGTGCCATCAGTGCCACAGGGGGCCCGAACACCGGGGAGCTGTTTTTT TRBV10-3 16 TRBD1 TRBJ2-2 -
CASSGQGAVNQPQHF TGTGCCAGCAGCGGACAGGGGGCTGTCAATCAGCCCCAGCATTTT TRBV5-8 15 TRBD1 TRBJ1-5 few
CASGGQGLSSTEAFF TGTGCCAGCGGTGGTCAGGGGCTCTCCTCAACTGAAGCTTTCTTT TRBV2 15 - TRBJ1-1 -
CSVGDRRSGANVLTF TGCAGCGTTGGTGACAGACGCTCTGGGGCCAACGTCCTGACTTTC TRBV29-1 15 - TRBJ2-6 once
CASSFGRQGGGYTF TGTGCCAGCAGCTTCGGCAGACAGGGGGGTGGCTACACCTTC TRBV7-9 14 TRBD1 TRBJ1-2 -
CASSPNTATVSYEQYF TGTGCCAGCTCACCCAACACGGCGACAGTCTCCTACGAGCAGTACTTC TRBV18 16 - TRBJ2-7 -
CASSFEMGTEAFF TGTGCCAGCAGCTTCGAGATGGGGACTGAAGCTTTCTTT TRBV7-9 13 - TRBJ1-1 few
CASSFLEETQYF TGTGCCAGCAGCTTCCTAGAGGAGACCCAGTACTTC TRBV7-2 12 - TRBJ2-5 -
CASSLGTGLQPDTQYF TGTGCCAGCAGCTTGGGGACGGGCCTACAACCAGATACGCAGTATTTT TRBV7-8 16 - TRBJ2-3 -
CASSLQNTEAFF TGCGCCAGCAGTTTACAGAACACTGAAGCTTTCTTT TRBV5-1 12 - TRBJ1-1 -
CASSWRRNYGYTF TGTGCCAGCAGCTGGCGTAGGAACTATGGCTACACCTTC TRBV5-6 13 - TRBJ1-2 -
CASTPGSNSGEQYF TGCGCCAGCACCCCTGGGTCAAATAGTGGGGAGCAGTACTTC TRBV5-1 14 - TRBJ2-7 -
CASSTDGRGGTDTQYF TGCGCCAGCAGTACTGACGGAAGGGGGGGCACAGATACGCAGTATTTT TRBV5-1 16 - TRBJ2-3 few
CASSSGTGTPYEQYF TGTGCCAGCTCATCTGGGACAGGTACACCCTACGAGCAGTACTTC TRBV18 15 TRBD1 TRBJ2-7 -
CASSSQGAGANVLTF TGTGCCAGCAGCTCTCAGGGGGCTGGGGCCAACGTCCTGACTTTC TRBV7-9 15 TRBD1 TRBJ2-6 -
CASSFRSTGGPLGNEQFF TGTGCCAGCAGCTTTCGGTCGACAGGGGGCCCCCTGGGAAATGAGCAGTTCTTC TRBV5-5 18 TRBD1 TRBJ2-1 -
CASSTNEPRPGGIQYF TGTGCCAGCAGCACAAACGAACCGAGACCCGGCGGCATTCAGTACTTC TRBV7-8 16 - TRBJ2-4 -
CASSLGGQGADEQYF TGCGCCAGCAGCTTGGGGGGACAGGGGGCCGACGAGCAGTACTTC TRBV5-1 15 TRBD1 TRBJ2-7 -
CASSTTGLHEQYF TGTGCCAGCAGCACGACAGGGCTCCACGAGCAGTACTTC TRBV7-2 13 TRBD1 TRBJ2-7 -
CASSDLRTDDTQYF TGTGCCAGCAGCGACTTACGTACAGACGATACCCAGTACTTC TRBV7-9 14 - TRBJ2-5 -
CASSSRGTGLSPLHF TGTGCCAGCAGCAGTCGAGGGACAGGGCTTTCACCCCTCCACTTT TRBV25-1 15 TRBD1 TRBJ1-6 -
CASSLSLLGGYTF TGTGCCAGCAGCTTGTCCCTCCTTGGGGGCTACACCTTC TRBV5-6 13 - TRBJ1-2 -
CASSSSQAGYQPQHF TGTGCCAGCAGTTCGTCGCAAGCGGGCTATCAGCCCCAGCATTTT TRBV2 15 - TRBJ1-5 -
CASSPWGNQGYTF TGTGCCAGCAGCCCTTGGGGCAATCAGGGCTACACCTTC TRBV5-5 13 - TRBJ1-2 -